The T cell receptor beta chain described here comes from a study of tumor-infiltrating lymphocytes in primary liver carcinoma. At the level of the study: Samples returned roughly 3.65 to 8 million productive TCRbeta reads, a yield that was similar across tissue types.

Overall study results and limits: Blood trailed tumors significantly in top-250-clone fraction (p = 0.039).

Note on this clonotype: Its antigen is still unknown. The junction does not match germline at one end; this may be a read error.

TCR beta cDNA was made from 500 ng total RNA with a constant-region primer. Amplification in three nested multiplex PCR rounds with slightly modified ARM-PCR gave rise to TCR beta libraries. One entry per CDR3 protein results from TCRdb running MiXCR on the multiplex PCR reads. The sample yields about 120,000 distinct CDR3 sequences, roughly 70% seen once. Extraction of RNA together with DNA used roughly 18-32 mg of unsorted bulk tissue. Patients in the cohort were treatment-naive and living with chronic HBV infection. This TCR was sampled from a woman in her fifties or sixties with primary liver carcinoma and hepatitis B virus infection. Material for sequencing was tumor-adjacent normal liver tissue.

The chain's CDR3 is CGSSRSSRVLGYEQYF. The DNA for the CDR3 is TGTGGCAGCAGCAGGTCTAGCCGAGTTTTAGGCTACGAGCAGTATTTC. This chain links TRBV6-5 with TRBJ2-7; D is perhaps TRBD2 (5 bases). The CDR3 length is 16 residues. CDR1 is MNHEY and CDR2 is SVGAGI in the germline V gene.